This T cell receptor beta chain was profiled in a study of spatial heterogeneity in lung cancer (dated by TCRdb to the late 2010s). Background for the entire study: Beta-chain transcripts were consistently detected in greater numbers than alpha-chain transcripts, which likely reflects a higher abundance of beta-chain transcripts. In the raw uncorrected reads, each unique combination of TCR and UMI appeared on average more than ten times. The study quantitatively compared TCR alpha and beta repertoires across multiple tumor regions, matched nontumor lung and blood in non-small cell lung cancer. TCR repertoire features were related to nonsynonymous mutation counts determined by whole-exome sequencing of tumor tissue. Both alpha and beta chains were TCR-sequenced in about 240 tumor regions, some 64 matched nontumor lung samples and around 54 PBMC samples obtained at surgery.

Overall results and qualifications from the work: Ubiquitous expanded tumor TCRs showed up in blood more often at tumor resection than at routine follow-up. Confirming at a functional level the hypothesis that regional TCRs recognize regional mutations was considered to require additional single-cell paired TCR alpha and beta sequencing.

This clonotype turned up a few times. Its specific antigen is unknown. Base qualities were left out, and no much larger clone turns up one base away. Explained via the paper, the time point label denotes: sample taken at primary tumor resection. For TCR sequencing, whole RNA was extracted from tumor and nontumor lung tissue, or from cryopreserved PBMC samples, and no cell sorting was done. The donors were fewer than 90 patients from the lung TRACERx cohort who had early-stage, untreated non-small cell lung cancer. Only patients for whom sufficient RNA was available from at least two tumor regions were selected for TCR sequencing. To prepare the library, 5' RACE was applied. The sequencing machine was a NextSeq 500. To allow correction of PCR and sequencing errors, the TCR library protocol tagged every TCR cDNA molecule with a unique molecular identifier. The study's processing was this. TCR identification, UMI-based error correction and CDR3 extraction were performed with Decombinator tools. TCRs above a frequency of 2 per 1,000, corresponding to the top 1% of the tumor frequency distribution, were defined as expanded. Each repertoire was subsampled 100 times to 5,000 TCRs, after which Renyi diversity was computed with the R vegan package. CDR3 similarity networks were constructed using string-kernel similarity of amino acid triplets, with links drawn between CDR3s whose pairwise similarity was above 0.82. TCRdb cleaned the public reads at Q25 with fastp, built clones with MiXCR and kept in-frame beta chains. Rows are unified per CDR3 protein, each entry keeping the most common DNA and genes. V and J calls and clone size were set by TCRdb, not the authors. The sample table records 26,000 or so distinct CDR3 sequences; 13% of these occur just once. The ten largest clonotypes hold about 25% of the sample.

Via the germline V gene (reference sequence), CDR1 is SEHNR and CDR2 FQNEAQ. Including the terminal cysteine and phenylalanine, the CDR3 comprises 14 residues. The entry retains the CDR3 DNA only, 42 bases that are in frame from base 1. V trim: 3 bases; J trim: 7 bases; unmatched bases: 6. This TCR was sampled from a female donor with early-stage non-small cell lung cancer. The rearranged chain carries TRBV7-9 and TRBJ2-4; the central 7 bases match TRBD1. Sample: PBMCs, taken at surgery. The CDR3 here reads CASSFGQVANIQYF. In nucleotides, the sequence is TGTGCCAGCAGCTTCGGACAGGTGGCGAACATTCAGTACTTC.